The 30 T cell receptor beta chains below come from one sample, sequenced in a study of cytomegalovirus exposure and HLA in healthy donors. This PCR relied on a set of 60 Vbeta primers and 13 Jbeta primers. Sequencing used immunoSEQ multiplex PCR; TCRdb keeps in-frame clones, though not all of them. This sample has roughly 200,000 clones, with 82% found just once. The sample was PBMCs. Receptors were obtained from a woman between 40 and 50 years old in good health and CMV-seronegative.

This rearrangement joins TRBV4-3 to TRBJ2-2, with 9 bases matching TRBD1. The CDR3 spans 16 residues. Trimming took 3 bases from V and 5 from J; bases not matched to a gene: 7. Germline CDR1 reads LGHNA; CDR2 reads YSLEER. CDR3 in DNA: TGCGCCAGCAGCCATGCCGGGACAGGGAGGACCGGGGAGCTGTTTTTT. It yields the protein CASSHAGTGRTGELFF.

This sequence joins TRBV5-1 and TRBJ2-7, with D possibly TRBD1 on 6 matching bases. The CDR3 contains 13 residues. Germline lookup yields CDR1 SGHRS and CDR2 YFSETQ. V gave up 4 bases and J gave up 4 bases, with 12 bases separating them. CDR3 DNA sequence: TGCGCCAGCAGCCCTGACAGGATTTACGAGCAGTACTTC. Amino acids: CASSPDRIYEQYF.

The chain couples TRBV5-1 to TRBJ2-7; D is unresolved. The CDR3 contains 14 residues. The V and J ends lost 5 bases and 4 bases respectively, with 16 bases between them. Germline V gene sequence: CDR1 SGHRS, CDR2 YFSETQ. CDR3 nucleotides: TGCGCCAGCAGGCCCGACTCCAACAAGTACGAGCAGTACTTC. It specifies CASRPDSNKYEQYF.

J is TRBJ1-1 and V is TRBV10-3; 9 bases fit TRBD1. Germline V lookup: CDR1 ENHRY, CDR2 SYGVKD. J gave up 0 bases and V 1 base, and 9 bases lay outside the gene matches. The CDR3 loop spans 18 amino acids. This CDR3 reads CAISELQGALGVNTEAFF. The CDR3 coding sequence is TGTGCCATCAGTGAGTTACAGGGGGCCCTTGGAGTGAACACTGAAGCTTTCTTT.

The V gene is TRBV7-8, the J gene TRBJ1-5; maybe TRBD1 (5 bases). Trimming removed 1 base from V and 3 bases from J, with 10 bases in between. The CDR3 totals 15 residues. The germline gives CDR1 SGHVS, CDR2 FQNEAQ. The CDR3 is CASSLGSRDNQPQHF. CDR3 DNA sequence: TGTGCCAGCAGCTTAGGTAGCAGGGACAATCAGCCCCAGCATTTT.

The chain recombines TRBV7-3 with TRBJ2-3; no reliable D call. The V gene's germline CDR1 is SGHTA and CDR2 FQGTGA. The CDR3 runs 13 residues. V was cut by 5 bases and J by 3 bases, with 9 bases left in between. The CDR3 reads CASSIQQTDTQYF. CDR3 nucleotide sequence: TGTGCCAGCAGCATCCAACAAACAGATACGCAGTATTTT.

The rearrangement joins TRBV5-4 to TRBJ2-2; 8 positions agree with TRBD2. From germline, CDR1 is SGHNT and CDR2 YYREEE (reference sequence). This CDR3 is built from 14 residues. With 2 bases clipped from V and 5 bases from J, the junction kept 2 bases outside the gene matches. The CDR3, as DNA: TGTGCCAGCAGCTTACGGGGGGGGACCGGGGAGCTGTTTTTT. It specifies CASSLRGGTGELFF.

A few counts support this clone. CDR3 loop: CASRMGGGNTEAFF. The CDR3 coding sequence is TGTGCCAGCAGGATGGGGGGTGGGAACACTGAAGCTTTCTTT. The J gene is TRBJ1-1, the V gene TRBV6-1, with a possible D match to TRBD1 (5 bases). Germline V gene sequence: CDR1 MNHNS, CDR2 SASEGT. The CDR3 covers 14 residues. V lost 6 bases and J 1 base, leaving 12 bases between the germline ends.

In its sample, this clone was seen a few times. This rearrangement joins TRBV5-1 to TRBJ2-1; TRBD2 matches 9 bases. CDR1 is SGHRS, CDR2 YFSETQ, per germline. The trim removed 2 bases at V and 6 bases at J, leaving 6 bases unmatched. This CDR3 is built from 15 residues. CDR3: CASSFTGTSSNEQFF. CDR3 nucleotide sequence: TGCGCCAGCAGCTTTACCGGGACTAGCAGCAATGAGCAGTTCTTC.

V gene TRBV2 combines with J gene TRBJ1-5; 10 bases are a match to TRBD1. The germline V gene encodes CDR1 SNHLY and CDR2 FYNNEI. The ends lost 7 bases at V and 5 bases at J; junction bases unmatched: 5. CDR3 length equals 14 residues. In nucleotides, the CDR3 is TGTGCCAGCAAGGACAGGGGGACCCATCAGCCCCAGCATTTT. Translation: CASKDRGTHQPQHF.

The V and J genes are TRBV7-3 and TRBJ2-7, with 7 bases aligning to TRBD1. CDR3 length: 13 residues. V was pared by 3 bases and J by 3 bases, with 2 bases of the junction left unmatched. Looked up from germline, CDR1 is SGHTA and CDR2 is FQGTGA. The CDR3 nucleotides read TGTGCCAGCAGCTTGGGACAGCGCTACGAGCAGTACTTC. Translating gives CASSLGQRYEQYF.

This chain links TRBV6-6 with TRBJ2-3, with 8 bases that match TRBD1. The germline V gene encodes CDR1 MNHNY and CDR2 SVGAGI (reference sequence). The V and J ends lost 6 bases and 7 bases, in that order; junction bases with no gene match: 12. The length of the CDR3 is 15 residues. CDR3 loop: CASRRQQGTGHTQYF. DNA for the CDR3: TGTGCCAGCAGGCGACAACAAGGGACAGGTCATACGCAGTATTTT.

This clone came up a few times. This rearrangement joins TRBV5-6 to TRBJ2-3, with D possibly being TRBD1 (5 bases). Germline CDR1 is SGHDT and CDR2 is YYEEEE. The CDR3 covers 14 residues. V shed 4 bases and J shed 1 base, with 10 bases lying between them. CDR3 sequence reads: CASSLRQRTDTQYF. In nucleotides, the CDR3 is TGTGCCAGCAGCCTCCGACAGCGCACAGATACGCAGTATTTT.

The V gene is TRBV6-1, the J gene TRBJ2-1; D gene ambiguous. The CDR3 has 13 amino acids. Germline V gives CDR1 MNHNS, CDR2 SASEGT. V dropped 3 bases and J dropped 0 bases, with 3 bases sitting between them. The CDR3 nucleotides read TGTGCCAGCAGTGACTACTCCTACAATGAGCAGTTCTTC. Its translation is CASSDYSYNEQFF.

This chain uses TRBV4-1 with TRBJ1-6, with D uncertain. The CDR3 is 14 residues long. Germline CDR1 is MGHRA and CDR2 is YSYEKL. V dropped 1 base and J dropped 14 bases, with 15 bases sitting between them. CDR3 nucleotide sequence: TGCGCCAGCAGCCAAGGTGACATCCGGTCGGCCCTCCACTTT. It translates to CASSQGDIRSALHF.

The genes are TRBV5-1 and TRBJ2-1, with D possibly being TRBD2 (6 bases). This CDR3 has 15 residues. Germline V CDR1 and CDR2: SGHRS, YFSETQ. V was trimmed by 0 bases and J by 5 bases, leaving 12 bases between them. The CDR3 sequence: CASSLAGLKNNEQFF. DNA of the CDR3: TGCGCCAGCAGCTTGGCAGGACTAAAGAACAATGAGCAGTTCTTC.

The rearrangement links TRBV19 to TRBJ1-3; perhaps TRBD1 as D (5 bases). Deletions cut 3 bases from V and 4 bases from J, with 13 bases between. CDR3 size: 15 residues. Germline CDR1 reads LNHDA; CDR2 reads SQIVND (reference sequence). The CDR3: CASSILGAGGNTIYF. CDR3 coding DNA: TGTGCCAGTAGTATTCTCGGGGCGGGAGGAAACACCATATATTTT.

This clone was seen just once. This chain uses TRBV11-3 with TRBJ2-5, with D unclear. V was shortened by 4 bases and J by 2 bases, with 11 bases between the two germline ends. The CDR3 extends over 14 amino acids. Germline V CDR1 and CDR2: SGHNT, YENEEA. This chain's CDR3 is CASSSHRLQETQYF. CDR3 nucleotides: TGTGCCAGCAGCTCCCATCGACTTCAAGAGACCCAGTACTTC.

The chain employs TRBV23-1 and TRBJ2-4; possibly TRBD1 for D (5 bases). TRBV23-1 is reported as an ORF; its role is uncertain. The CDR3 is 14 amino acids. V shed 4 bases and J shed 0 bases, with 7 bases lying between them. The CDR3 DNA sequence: TGCGCCAGCAGTCTAGGGGTAGCCAAAAACATTCAGTACTTC. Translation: CASSLGVAKNIQYF.

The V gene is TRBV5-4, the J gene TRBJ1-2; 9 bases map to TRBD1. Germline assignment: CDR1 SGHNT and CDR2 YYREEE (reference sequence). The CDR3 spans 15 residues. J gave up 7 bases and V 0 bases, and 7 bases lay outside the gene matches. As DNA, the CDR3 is TGTGCCAGCAGCTTGGATAGGACAGGGGATAGTGGCTACACCTTC. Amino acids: CASSLDRTGDSGYTF.

The CDR3 here is CAWLGTGEYEQYF. CDR3 sequence (DNA): TGTGCCTGGCTAGGGACAGGGGAGTACGAGCAGTACTTC. The chain links TRBV30 to TRBJ2-7, with 10 positions matching TRBD1. CDR3 length: 13 residues. The trim removed 5 bases at V and 4 bases at J, leaving 5 bases unmatched. Germline loops: CDR1 GTSNPN, CDR2 SVGIG (reference sequence).

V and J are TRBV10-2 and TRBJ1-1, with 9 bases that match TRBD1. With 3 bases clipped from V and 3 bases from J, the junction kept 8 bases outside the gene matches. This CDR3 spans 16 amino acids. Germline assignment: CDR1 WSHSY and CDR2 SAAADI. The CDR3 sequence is CASSDPIGQGHTEAFF. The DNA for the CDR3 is TGCGCCAGCAGTGACCCAATCGGACAGGGGCACACTGAAGCTTTCTTT.

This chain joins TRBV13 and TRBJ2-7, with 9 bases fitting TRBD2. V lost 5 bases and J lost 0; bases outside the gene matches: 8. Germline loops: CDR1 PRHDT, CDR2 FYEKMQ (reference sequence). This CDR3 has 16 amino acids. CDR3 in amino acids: CASSLYSSGNSYEQYF. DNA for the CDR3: TGTGCCAGCAGCCTGTACTCTAGCGGGAACTCCTACGAGCAGTACTTC.

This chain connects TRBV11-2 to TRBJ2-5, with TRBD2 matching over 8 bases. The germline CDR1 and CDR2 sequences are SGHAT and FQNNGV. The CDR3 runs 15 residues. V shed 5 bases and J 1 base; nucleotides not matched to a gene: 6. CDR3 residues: CASSHPGRAQETQYF. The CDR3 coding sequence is TGTGCCAGCAGCCACCCCGGGAGGGCCCAAGAGACCCAGTACTTC.

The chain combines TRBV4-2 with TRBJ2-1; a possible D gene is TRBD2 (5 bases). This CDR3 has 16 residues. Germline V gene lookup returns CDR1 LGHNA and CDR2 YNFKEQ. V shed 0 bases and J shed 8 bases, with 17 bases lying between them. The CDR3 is CASSQELGAGDDEQFF. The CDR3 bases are TGTGCCAGCAGCCAAGAACTCGGTGCGGGTGATGATGAGCAGTTCTTC.

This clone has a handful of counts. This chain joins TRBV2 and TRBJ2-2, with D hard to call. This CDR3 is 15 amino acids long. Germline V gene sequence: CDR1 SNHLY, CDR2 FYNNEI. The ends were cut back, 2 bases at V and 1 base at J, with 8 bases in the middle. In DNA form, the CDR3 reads TGTGCCAGCAGTGAAAATGTTCGGAACACCGGGGAGCTGTTTTTT. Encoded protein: CASSENVRNTGELFF.

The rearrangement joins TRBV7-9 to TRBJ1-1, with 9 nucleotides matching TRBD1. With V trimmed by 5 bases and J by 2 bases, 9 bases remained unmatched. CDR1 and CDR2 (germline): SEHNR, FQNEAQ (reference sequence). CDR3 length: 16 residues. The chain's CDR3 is CASSQTTGGVNTEAFF. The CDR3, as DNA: TGTGCCAGCAGCCAAACTACAGGGGGCGTCAACACTGAAGCTTTCTTT.

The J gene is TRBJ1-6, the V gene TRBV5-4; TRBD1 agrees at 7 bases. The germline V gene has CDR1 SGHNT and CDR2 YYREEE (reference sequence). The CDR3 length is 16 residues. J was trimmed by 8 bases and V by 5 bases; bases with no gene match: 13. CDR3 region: CASRRKRQGLDSPLHF. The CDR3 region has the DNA TGTGCCAGCAGAAGGAAAAGACAGGGATTGGATTCACCCCTCCACTTT. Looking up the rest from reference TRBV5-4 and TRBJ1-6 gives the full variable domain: ETGVTQSPTHLIKTRGQQVTLRCSSQSGHNTVSWYQQALGQGPQFIFQYYREEENGRGNFPPRFSGLQFPNYSSELNVNALELDDSALYLCASRRKRQGLDSPLHFGNGTRLTVT.

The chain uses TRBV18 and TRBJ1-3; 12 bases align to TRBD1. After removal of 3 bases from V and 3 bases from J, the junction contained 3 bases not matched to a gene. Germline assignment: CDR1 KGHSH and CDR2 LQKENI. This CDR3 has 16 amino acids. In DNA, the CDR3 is TGTGCCAGCTCACCGGGACAGGGGGCGTTTGGAAACACCATATATTTT. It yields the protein CASSPGQGAFGNTIYF.

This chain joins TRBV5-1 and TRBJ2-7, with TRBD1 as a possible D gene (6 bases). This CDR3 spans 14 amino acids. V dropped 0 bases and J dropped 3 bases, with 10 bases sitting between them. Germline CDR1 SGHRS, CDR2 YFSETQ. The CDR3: CASSLADSFYEQYF. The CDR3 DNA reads TGCGCCAGCAGCTTGGCGGACAGTTTCTACGAGCAGTACTTC.